The T cell receptor (beta chain) under discussion was sequenced for a study of Ad26.COV2.S vaccination and SARS-CoV-2 variants. Study at large: Intramuscularly, Ad26.COV2.S was given either once or twice, 56 days apart.

Study-wide results and caveats: Analytic work on TCR breadth and depth might have understated the full extent of total T cell responses. In vaccinated individuals, spike-specific CD8+ and CD4+ T cell responses reportedly displayed substantial breadth.

Sequencing was performed with immunoSEQ multiplex PCR; in TCRdb, only in-frame clones are kept and a portion is missing. The table has roughly 320,000 clones, just under 85% seen once. The treatment denotes: 15 to 20 received Ad26.COV2.S at low or high dose, single or two shots; about 5 received placebo; per-sample allocation not given. The study sampled participants on day 63 after the first vaccine or placebo injection. An adult aged 18-55 years in Boston served as the donor. Comment on this clone: Its target is unknown.

The source material was peripheral blood, sampled in a trial of Ad26.COV2.S vaccine versus placebo. The sequence was collected from a person aged 18 to 65 who received the Ad26.COV2.S COVID-19 vaccine or a placebo.

This CDR3 is CASSVGQTYEQYF. The CDR3 DNA follows: TGCGCCAGCAGTGTAGGACAGACCTACGAGCAGTACTTC. J is TRBJ2-7 and V is TRBV10-2, with D maybe TRBD1 (6 bases). This CDR3 is built from 13 residues. CDR1 is WSHSY and CDR2 is SAAADI in the germline V gene. V lost 4 bases, J lost 2 bases, and 9 bases lay in between.